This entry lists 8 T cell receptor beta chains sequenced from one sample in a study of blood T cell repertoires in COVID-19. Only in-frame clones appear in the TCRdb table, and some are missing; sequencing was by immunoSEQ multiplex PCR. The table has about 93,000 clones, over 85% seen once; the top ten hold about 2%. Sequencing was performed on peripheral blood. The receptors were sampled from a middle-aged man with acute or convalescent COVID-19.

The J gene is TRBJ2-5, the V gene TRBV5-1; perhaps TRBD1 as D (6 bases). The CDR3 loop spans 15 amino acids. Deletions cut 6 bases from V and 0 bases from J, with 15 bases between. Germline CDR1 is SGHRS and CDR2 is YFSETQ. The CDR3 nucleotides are TGCGCCAGCACCTCGGGCAGGGGTAACCAAGAGACCCAGTACTTC. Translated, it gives CASTSGRGNQETQYF.

For the CDR3, the DNA is TGTGCCAGCTCCGTAGCAGGGTGGAGAAACACTGAAGCTTTCTTT. Encoded protein: CASSVAGWRNTEAFF. The chain joins TRBV18 to TRBJ1-1; D is possibly TRBD1 (5 bases). The germline CDR1 and CDR2 sequences are KGHSH and LQKENI. Trimming took 6 bases from V and 2 from J, leaving 16 bases between them. The CDR3 contains 15 residues.

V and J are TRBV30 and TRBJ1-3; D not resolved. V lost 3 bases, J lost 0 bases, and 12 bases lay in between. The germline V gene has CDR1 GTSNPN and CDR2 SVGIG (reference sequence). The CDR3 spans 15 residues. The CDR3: CAWRHQQFSGNTIYF. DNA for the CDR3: TGTGCCTGGAGACACCAACAGTTCTCTGGAAACACCATATATTTT.

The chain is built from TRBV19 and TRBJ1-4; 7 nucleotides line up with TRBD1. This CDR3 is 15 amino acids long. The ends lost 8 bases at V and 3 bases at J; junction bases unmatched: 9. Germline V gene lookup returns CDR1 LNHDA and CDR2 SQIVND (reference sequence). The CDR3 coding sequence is TGTGCCAGTCATCGACAGGGCCATGCTAATGAAAAACTGTTTTTT. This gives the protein CASHRQGHANEKLFF.

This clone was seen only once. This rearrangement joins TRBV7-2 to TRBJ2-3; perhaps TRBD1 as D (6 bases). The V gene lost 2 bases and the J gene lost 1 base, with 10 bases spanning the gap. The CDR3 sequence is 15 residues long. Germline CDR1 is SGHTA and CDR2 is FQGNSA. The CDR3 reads CASSLQGFGTDTQYF. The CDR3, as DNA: TGTGCCAGCAGCTTACAGGGGTTCGGCACAGATACGCAGTATTTT.

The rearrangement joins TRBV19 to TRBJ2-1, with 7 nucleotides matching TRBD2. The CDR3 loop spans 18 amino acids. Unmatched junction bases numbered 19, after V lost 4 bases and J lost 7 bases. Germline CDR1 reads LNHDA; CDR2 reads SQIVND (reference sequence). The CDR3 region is CASSTREGGRRTRNEQFF. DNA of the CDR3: TGTGCCAGTAGTACTAGGGAAGGCGGGAGAAGAACTAGGAATGAGCAGTTCTTC. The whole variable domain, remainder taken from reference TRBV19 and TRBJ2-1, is DGGITQSPKYLFRKEGQNVTLSCEQNLNHDAMYWYRQDPGQGLRLIYYSQIVNDFQKGDIAEGYSVSREKKESFPLTVTSAQKNPTAFYLCASSTREGGRRTRNEQFFGPGTRLTVL.

CDR3 region: CATSRDPGLAHEQYV. The DNA of the CDR3 is TGTGCCACCAGCAGAGATCCGGGACTAGCCCACGAGCAGTACGTC. V is TRBV15 and J is TRBJ2-7; 9 bases agree with TRBD2. V shed 0 bases and J 5 bases; nucleotides not matched to a gene: 5. Germline V gene data show CDR1 as LNHNV and CDR2 as YYDKDF (reference sequence). CDR3 length: 15 amino acids.

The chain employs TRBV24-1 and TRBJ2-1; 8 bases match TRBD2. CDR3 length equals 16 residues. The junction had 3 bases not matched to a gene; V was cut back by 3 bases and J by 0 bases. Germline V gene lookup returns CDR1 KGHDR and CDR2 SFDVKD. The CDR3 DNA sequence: TGTGCCACCAGTGATCCTACTAGCGGCTCCTACAATGAGCAGTTCTTC. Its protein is CATSDPTSGSYNEQFF.